These T cell receptor beta chains were read from a single sample in a study of T cell responses to AZD1222 COVID-19 vaccine. Profiled with immunoSEQ multiplex PCR; TCRdb holds only in-frame clones, not every one. The sample includes tens of thousands of clones, under 95% of them seen just once. The sample was peripheral blood, taken 28 days after the second AZD1222 dose. The source of these receptors is an adult who received the AZD1222 COVID-19 vaccine. Each CDR3 is given with its conserved first and last residue. The order of the fields is V gene, D gene, J gene, clone size, CDR3 protein, CDR3 DNA. The D gene is left open where the match is weak. Some rows have no size entry. The others give once, few or many, or a class for an expanded clone.

V: TRBV5-1
D: .
J: TRBJ1-2
size: .
CDR3: CASSSLEGSYGYTF
DNA: TGCGCCAGCAGCTCCTTGGAGGGTAGCTATGGCTACACCTTC

V: TRBV19
D: TRBD2
J: TRBJ2-3
size: .
CDR3: CASAGGQRGGSAATQYF
DNA: TGTGCCAGTGCAGGAGGACAGCGGGGGGGATCTGCAGCTACGCAGTATTTT

V: TRBV7-9
D: .
J: TRBJ1-1
size: .
CDR3: CASSPPTGNTEAFF
DNA: TGTGCCAGCAGCCCACCGACGGGGAACACTGAAGCTTTCTTT

V: TRBV15
D: TRBD1
J: TRBJ2-7
size: .
CDR3: CATSRTPNRDRAYF
DNA: TGTGCCACCAGCAGAACTCCTAACCGGGACAGGGCGTACTTC

V: TRBV11-3
D: TRBD1
J: TRBJ1-4
size: .
CDR3: CASSLTGEEKLFF
DNA: TGTGCCAGCAGCTTGACAGGGGAGGAAAAACTGTTTTTT

V: TRBV12-5
D: TRBD1
J: TRBJ1-6
size: .
CDR3: CASGTDRVWSPLHF
DNA: TGTGCTAGTGGAACTGACAGGGTTTGGTCGCCCCTCCACTTT

V: TRBV28
D: TRBD1
J: TRBJ1-3
size: .
CDR3: CASSPLGGQGGGNTIYF
DNA: TGTGCCAGCAGTCCCCTAGGCGGACAGGGTGGGGGAAACACCATATATTTT

V: TRBV10-3
D: .
J: TRBJ2-5
size: .
CDR3: CAIQRHGTSETQYF
DNA: TGTGCCATCCAGCGACATGGAACTTCGGAGACCCAGTACTTC

V: TRBV6-1
D: TRBD1
J: TRBJ1-4
size: .
CDR3: CASSEAMTGRGEKLFF
DNA: TGTGCCAGCAGTGAAGCTATGACAGGGAGAGGCGAAAAACTGTTTTTT

V: TRBV5-1
D: .
J: TRBJ2-3
size: .
CDR3: CASSLGGTDTQYF
DNA: TGCGCCAGCAGCTTGGGAGGCACAGATACGCAGTATTTT

V: TRBV19
D: TRBD1
J: TRBJ2-3
size: few
CDR3: CASSIGTGGPDTQYF
DNA: TGTGCCAGTAGTATCGGGACAGGGGGTCCAGATACGCAGTATTTT

V: TRBV20-1
D: TRBD1
J: TRBJ1-2
size: .
CDR3: CSAPFRGGYTF
DNA: TGCAGTGCTCCTTTCAGGGGGGGCTACACCTTC

V: TRBV18
D: .
J: TRBJ1-2
size: .
CDR3: CASSPDSTANYGYTF
DNA: TGTGCCAGCTCACCCGACAGTACCGCTAACTATGGCTACACCTTC

V: TRBV24-1
D: TRBD2
J: TRBJ2-3
size: .
CDR3: CATSQTGTSGPSDTQYF
DNA: TGTGCCACCAGCCAAACCGGGACTAGCGGGCCCAGTGATACGCAGTATTTT

V: TRBV6-5
D: .
J: TRBJ2-1
size: .
CDR3: CASSPRYSYNEQFF
DNA: TGTGCCAGCAGTCCCAGATACTCCTACAATGAGCAGTTCTTC

V: TRBV7-9
D: TRBD2
J: TRBJ2-7
size: few
CDR3: CASSSLAGVTYEQYF
DNA: TGTGCCAGCAGTTCCCTGGCGGGGGTTACCTACGAGCAGTACTTC

V: TRBV5-1
D: .
J: TRBJ1-1
size: .
CDR3: CASSLAGLGNTEAFF
DNA: TGCGCCAGCAGCTTGGCGGGGCTCGGCAACACTGAAGCTTTCTTT

V: TRBV7-2
D: TRBD1
J: TRBJ1-3
size: .
CDR3: CASSLGTGHGNTIYF
DNA: TGTGCCAGCAGCTTAGGGACAGGGCACGGAAACACCATATATTTT

V: TRBV7-2
D: TRBD1
J: TRBJ1-2
size: .
CDR3: CASSSLRDRDGYTF
DNA: TGTGCCAGCAGCTCCCTAAGGGACAGAGATGGCTACACCTTC

V: TRBV27
D: TRBD1
J: TRBJ2-3
size: .
CDR3: CASSYRRTGGTDTQYF
DNA: TGTGCCAGCAGTTACCGCCGGACAGGGGGAACAGATACGCAGTATTTT

V: TRBV19
D: .
J: TRBJ1-1
size: .
CDR3: CASLAGNTEAFF
DNA: TGTGCCAGCCTGGCGGGGAACACTGAAGCTTTCTTT

V: TRBV24-1
D: .
J: TRBJ2-5
size: few
CDR3: CATSDYRTPDRETQYF
DNA: TGTGCCACCAGTGATTATCGGACCCCCGATCGAGAGACCCAGTACTTC

V: TRBV7-3
D: .
J: TRBJ2-7
size: .
CDR3: CASSLLAEYDEQYF
DNA: TGTGCCAGCAGCTTGTTGGCGGAGTATGACGAGCAGTACTTC

V: TRBV7-6
D: .
J: TRBJ2-3
size: .
CDR3: CASSQSVGKGGGTQYF
DNA: TGTGCCAGCAGCCAATCAGTCGGAAAGGGTGGGGGAACGCAGTATTTT